The rows below give T cell receptor beta chains drawn from one sample of a study of blood T cell repertoires in COVID-19. Produced via immunoSEQ multiplex PCR; TCRdb's table is partial and in-frame only. This sample has more than 9,500 clones, with around 90% found just once. Sequenced material: peripheral blood. The receptors originated from a woman aged 55-69 years with active COVID-19. The CDR3 runs from the conserved cysteine through the conserved F or W. A D gene is named only where the DNA matches it firmly. Size values are once, few and many counts, or a class for expanded clones, and some rows have none.

TGTGCCAGTAGTAGCGGGAGCCGCTCCTACAATGAGCAGTTCTTC CASSSGSRSYNEQFF TRBD2 once TRBJ2-1 TRBV19
TGTGTCAGCAGCCAAGGGTTTAGCGGGATTCCAGATACGCAGTATTTT CVSSQGFSGIPDTQYF TRBD2 - TRBJ2-3 TRBV3-1/TRBV3-2
TGTGCCAGCAGCTTAGTAGGAGGCAATGAGCAGTTCTTC CASSLVGGNEQFF - - TRBJ2-1 TRBV7-2
TGTGCCAGTAGTATTCAGCGGGATGTGAATACGCAGTATTTT CASSIQRDVNTQYF TRBD2 - TRBJ2-3 TRBV19
TGTGCCAGCAGCTATCACAAAAACATTCAGTACTTC CASSYHKNIQYF - - TRBJ2-4 TRBV7-2
TGTGCCAGCAGCACCCCAGGGAGCACAGATACGCAGTATTTT CASSTPGSTDTQYF - - TRBJ2-3 TRBV7-2
TGTGCCACCAGTGCAGGACAGGGGAACACTGAAGCTTTCTTT CATSAGQGNTEAFF TRBD1 - TRBJ1-1 TRBV24-1
TGTGCCAGCAGTTTATCCGACAGGCGGGCTACGCAGTATTTT CASSLSDRRATQYF - once TRBJ2-3 TRBV27
TGTGCCAGCAGCAGAGCGGGAGTCAGGGGCGGGGAGCTGTTTTTT CASSRAGVRGGELFF TRBD2 - TRBJ2-2 TRBV27
TGCGCCAGCAGCTCAACTCCCGGGACAACGAACACCGGGGAGCTGTTTTTT CASSSTPGTTNTGELFF - - TRBJ2-2 TRBV5-1
TGTGCCAGCAGCTTAGGCGTGTTATCCGGGGAGCTGTTTTTT CASSLGVLSGELFF - - TRBJ2-2 TRBV11-2
TGTGCCTGGAGTTATACAGGGCTGGTTCAGCCCCAGCATTTT CAWSYTGLVQPQHF - - TRBJ1-5 TRBV30
TGTGCCAGCAGCTTAGGCGGGGGGGCCCGGCAAGAGACCCAGTACTTC CASSLGGGARQETQYF TRBD2 - TRBJ2-5 TRBV7-9
TGCAGTGCTAGTCGAGGGGAGGGCCAATGGGATACGCAGTATTTT CSASRGEGQWDTQYF TRBD2 - TRBJ2-3 TRBV20-1